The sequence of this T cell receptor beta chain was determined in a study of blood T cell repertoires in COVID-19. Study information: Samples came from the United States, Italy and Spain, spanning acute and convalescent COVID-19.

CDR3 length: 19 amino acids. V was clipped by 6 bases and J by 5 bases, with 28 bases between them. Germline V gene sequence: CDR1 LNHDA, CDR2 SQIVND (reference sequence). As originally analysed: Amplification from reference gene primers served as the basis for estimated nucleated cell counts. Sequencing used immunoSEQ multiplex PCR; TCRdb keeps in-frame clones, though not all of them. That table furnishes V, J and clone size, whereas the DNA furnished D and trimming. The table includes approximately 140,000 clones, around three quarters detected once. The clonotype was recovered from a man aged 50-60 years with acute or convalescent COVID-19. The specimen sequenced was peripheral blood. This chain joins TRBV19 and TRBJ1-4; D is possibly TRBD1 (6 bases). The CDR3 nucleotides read TGTGCCAGTAGCAAGGACAGTTTCCGTATGCTTCCCGAAAATGAAAAACTGTTTTTT. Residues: CASSKDSFRMLPENEKLFF.